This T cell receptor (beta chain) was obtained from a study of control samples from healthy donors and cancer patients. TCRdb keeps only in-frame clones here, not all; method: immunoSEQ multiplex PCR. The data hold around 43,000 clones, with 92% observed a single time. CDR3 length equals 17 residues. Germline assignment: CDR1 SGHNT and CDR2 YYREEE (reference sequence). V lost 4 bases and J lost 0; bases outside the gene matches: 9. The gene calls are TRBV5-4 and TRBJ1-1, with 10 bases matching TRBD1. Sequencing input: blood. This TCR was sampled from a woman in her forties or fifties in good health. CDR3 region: CASSPDRGPAMNTEAFF. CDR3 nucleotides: TGTGCCAGCAGCCCAGACAGGGGGCCCGCGATGAACACTGAAGCTTTCTTT.